The 21 T cell receptor beta chains below were found in one sample sequenced in a study of cytomegalovirus exposure and HLA in healthy donors. Primers: 60 Vbeta forward and 13 Jbeta reverse. Only in-frame clones appear in the TCRdb table, and some are missing; sequencing was by immunoSEQ multiplex PCR. The sample includes about 150,000 clones, roughly 79% seen only once; the top ten take 0.5% to 0.85%. Sequencing used PBMCs. The receptors were gathered from a male donor in good health and CMV-seronegative.

On this clone itself: Other DNA sequences in the same sample also yield this CDR3. This chain uses TRBV11-3 with TRBJ2-1; D possibly corresponds to TRBD2 (7 bases). The CDR3 runs to 17 residues. Germline loops: CDR1 SGHNT, CDR2 YENEEA. Trimming took off 1 base at V and 4 bases at J, with 17 bases between the two ends. CDR3 nucleotide sequence: TGTGCCAGCAGCTTAGGGATAGGCGGGGGCGCATACAATGAGCAGTTCTTC. This encodes CASSLGIGGGAYNEQFF.

The chain joins TRBV6-6 to TRBJ1-1; 8 bases line up with TRBD1. Germline loops: CDR1 MNHNY, CDR2 SVGAGI (reference sequence). This CDR3 contains 12 residues. Trimming cost V 5 bases and J 11 bases; bases outside gene matches: 7. The CDR3 here is CASSPQDRDAFF. Here the CDR3 DNA reads TGTGCCAGCAGTCCCCAGGACAGGGATGCTTTCTTT.

The rearrangement links TRBV21-1 to TRBJ1-1; the table assigns TRBD1, which was not confirmed against the DNA. TRBV21-1 is flagged as a pseudogene. The CDR3 is 15 amino acids. CDR3 nucleotides: TGTGCCAGCAGCCCATACAGGGAAGGTCTTGTTAAAGCTTTCTTT. Protein sequence: CASSPYREGLVKAFF.

The V call is TRBV5-6, the J call TRBJ2-2; 7 nucleotides agree with TRBD2. The CDR3 consists of 15 residues. Looked up from germline, CDR1 is SGHDT and CDR2 is YYEEEE. The junction had 7 bases not matched to a gene; V was cut back by 2 bases and J by 6 bases. The chain's CDR3 is CASSFRGSRAGELFF. The DNA for the CDR3 is TGTGCCAGCAGCTTTCGCGGGAGTAGGGCCGGGGAGCTGTTTTTT. Full variable domain (rest looked up from reference TRBV5-6 and TRBJ2-2): DAGVTQSPTHLIKTRGQQVTLRCSPKSGHDTVSWYQQALGQGPQFIFQYYEEEERQRGNFPDRFSGHQFPNYSSELNVNALLLGDSALYLCASSFRGSRAGELFFGEGSRLTVL.

The V call is TRBV7-8, the J call TRBJ1-6; weak D call: TRBD1 (5 bases). This CDR3 has 16 amino acids. Germline V gene lookup returns CDR1 SGHVS and CDR2 FQNEAQ. Deletions cut 4 bases from V and 0 bases from J, with 10 bases between. This chain's CDR3 is CASSSRGSSYNSPLHF. DNA for the CDR3: TGTGCCAGCAGCTCCCGGGGGTCCTCCTATAATTCACCCCTCCACTTT. The full variable domain, with the rest looked up from reference TRBV7-8 and TRBJ1-6, is GAGVSQSPRYKVAKRGQDVALRCDPISGHVSLFWYQQALGQGPEFLTYFQNEAQLDKSGLPSDRFFAERPEGSVSTLKIQRTQQEDSAVYLCASSSRGSSYNSPLHFGNGTRLTVT.

The V and J genes are TRBV11-2 and TRBJ1-2; maybe TRBD1 (5 bases). Germline CDR1 and CDR2: SGHAT and FQNNGV. V dropped 3 bases and J dropped 5 bases, with 13 bases sitting between them. The CDR3 runs to 14 residues. The CDR3 coding sequence is TGTGCCAGCAGCTTGGGGGGACCGTTTTATGGCTACACCTTC. Translating gives CASSLGGPFYGYTF.

This chain uses TRBV4-3 with TRBJ1-2, with 9 bases matching TRBD1. Germline V CDR1 and CDR2: LGHNA, YSLEER. CDR3 length: 16 amino acids. V dropped 0 bases and J dropped 4; count of bases not matched to a gene: 6. The CDR3 spells CASSQDGTGTLYGYTF. CDR3 DNA: TGCGCCAGCAGCCAAGACGGGACAGGGACTCTCTATGGCTACACCTTC.

This clone has just one count. The V gene is TRBV9, the J gene TRBJ2-1, with 7 bases fitting TRBD2. CDR3 length equals 16 residues. V was clipped by 0 bases and J by 0 bases; unmatched bases: 3. From germline, CDR1 is SGDLS and CDR2 YYNGEE. The CDR3 nucleotides read TGTGCCAGCAGCGTAGGAGCGGGGATCTCCTACAATGAGCAGTTCTTC. Its protein product is CASSVGAGISYNEQFF.

The gene calls are TRBV21-1 and TRBJ1-5; the table gives TRBD1 as D, unverified against the DNA. TRBV21-1 is reported as a pseudogene. CDR3 length: 17 amino acids. CDR3 DNA sequence: TGTGCCAGCAGCTCTCGGGGGACAGGGGGTTTTGATCAGCCCCAGCATTTT. Translation gives CASSSRGTGGFDQPQHF.

The chain carries TRBV5-1 and TRBJ2-2; possibly TRBD1 for D (5 bases). The germline V gene has CDR1 SGHRS and CDR2 YFSETQ. The length of the CDR3 is 14 residues. Trimming took 8 bases from V and 4 from J, leaving 15 bases between them. The CDR3 region has the DNA TGCGCCAGTAAACTGGACACCGGCACCGGGGAGCTGTTTTTT. This translates into CASKLDTGTGELFF.

This clone was counted a few times. The chain carries TRBV27 and TRBJ1-2; TRBD1 matches 9 bases. Germline trimming cut 3 bases from V and 7 bases from J; bases unmatched to any gene: 9. The CDR3 spans 15 residues. CDR1 is MNHEY, CDR2 SMNVEV, per germline (reference sequence). The CDR3 sequence: CASSFLPRTGVGYTF. Here the CDR3 DNA reads TGTGCCAGCAGTTTTCTCCCGCGGACAGGGGTTGGCTACACCTTC.

The chain combines TRBV5-1 with TRBJ2-5; a possible D gene is TRBD1 (6 bases). Matching the DNA end better, TRBJ2-7 makes the J call doubtful. The CDR3 is 15 amino acids. Germline assignment: CDR1 SGHRS and CDR2 YFSETQ. The CDR3 loop is CASSLAQGTYYEQYF. The CDR3 region has the DNA TGCGCCAGCAGCTTGGCGCAGGGGACATACTACGAGCAGTACTTC.

This clone was counted once. The chain carries TRBV5-4 and TRBJ2-7; 7 bases agree with TRBD1. The CDR3 has 13 amino acids. V shed 4 bases, J shed 8 bases, and the junction held 9 bases outside the gene matches. Looked up from germline, CDR1 is SGHNT and CDR2 is YYREEE (reference sequence). The CDR3 sequence: CASSPGQDPKQYF. The CDR3 DNA is TGTGCCAGCAGCCCAGGACAGGATCCGAAGCAGTACTTC.

The chain carries TRBV15 and TRBJ2-5, with TRBD2 matching over 11 bases. CDR1 and CDR2 from the germline V gene are LNHNV and YYDKDF (reference sequence). V shed 8 bases and J 2 bases; nucleotides not matched to a gene: 10. The CDR3 contains 16 residues. The CDR3 sequence is CATQWTSGPYQETQYF. The CDR3 region has the DNA TGTGCCACCCAGTGGACTAGCGGGCCCTATCAAGAGACCCAGTACTTC.

The genes are TRBV27 and TRBJ1-2; TRBD1 agrees at 9 bases. The germline gives CDR1 MNHEY, CDR2 SMNVEV (reference sequence). The CDR3 runs to 16 residues. The V segment lost 2 bases and the J segment 7 bases; nucleotides outside the gene matches: 11. The CDR3 bases are TGTGCCAGCAGTTTAACCGCCCCGGACAGGGGCAGTGGCTACACCTTC. Residues: CASSLTAPDRGSGYTF.

The rearrangement links TRBV19 to TRBJ2-7; 7 positions agree with TRBD1. Germline V gene data show CDR1 as LNHDA and CDR2 as SQIVND (reference sequence). This CDR3 has 14 amino acids. J was trimmed by 3 bases and V by 7 bases; bases with no gene match: 9. The CDR3: CASKGPGTDYEQYF. As DNA, the CDR3 is TGTGCCAGTAAAGGCCCCGGGACAGACTACGAGCAGTACTTC.

This sequence joins TRBV4-2 and TRBJ1-1, with D hard to call. V was cut by 0 bases and J by 4 bases, with 12 bases left in between. This CDR3 is 15 amino acids long. CDR1 and CDR2 (germline): LGHNA, YNFKEQ. DNA for the CDR3: TGTGCCAGCAGCCAAGATTGGGGAGTGGGCACTGAAGCTTTCTTT. Translated, it gives CASSQDWGVGTEAFF.

The chain couples TRBV19 to TRBJ2-5; 8 bases are a match to TRBD1. TRBJ2-7 explains the end of the DNA better; the J call may be wrong. The CDR3 loop spans 13 amino acids. CDR1 and CDR2 (germline): LNHDA, SQIVND (reference sequence). The CDR3 here is CASSMDRDYEQYF. The CDR3 region has the DNA TGTGCCAGTAGTATGGACAGGGACTACGAGCAGTACTTC.

The chain recombines TRBV5-1 with TRBJ2-2, with D possibly matching TRBD1 (5 bases). V was shortened by 0 bases and J by 2 bases, with 8 bases between the two germline ends. The CDR3 is 15 residues long. Germline loops: CDR1 SGHRS, CDR2 YFSETQ. CDR3 DNA sequence: TGCGCCAGCAGCTTGGTAGGGGCTAACACCGGGGAGCTGTTTTTT. Encoded protein: CASSLVGANTGELFF.

This clone was counted between two and nine times. The chain recombines TRBV4-2 with TRBJ2-5; TRBD2 aligns across 7 bases. V shed 3 bases and J 5 bases; nucleotides not matched to a gene: 12. The germline V gene encodes CDR1 LGHNA and CDR2 YNFKEQ. The CDR3 has 16 amino acids. DNA of the CDR3: TGTGCCAGCAGCCAGACCCAGACTAGCATAGGGGAGACCCAGTACTTC. Amino acid sequence: CASSQTQTSIGETQYF.

As to this clone: Compared with germline, one end of the junction differs, possibly owing to a read error. CDR3 sequence: CAGSLAGLAGGSLQYF. The CDR3 DNA reads TGTGCCGGCAGCTTAGCGGGCTTAGCGGGAGGCTCGTTGCAGTACTTC. The rearrangement joins TRBV7-2 to TRBJ2-7; 10 bases agree with TRBD2. Germline V gives CDR1 SGHTA, CDR2 FQGNSA. This CDR3 contains 16 residues.